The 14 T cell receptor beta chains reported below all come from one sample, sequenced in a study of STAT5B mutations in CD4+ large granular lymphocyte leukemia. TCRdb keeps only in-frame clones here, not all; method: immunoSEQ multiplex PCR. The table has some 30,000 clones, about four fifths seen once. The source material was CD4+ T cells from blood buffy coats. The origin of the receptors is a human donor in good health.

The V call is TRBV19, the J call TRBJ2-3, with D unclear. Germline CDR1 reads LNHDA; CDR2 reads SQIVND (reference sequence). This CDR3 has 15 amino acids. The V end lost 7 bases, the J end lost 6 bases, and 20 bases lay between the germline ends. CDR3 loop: CASTDSGSLWDTQYF. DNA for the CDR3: TGTGCCAGTACCGATTCAGGCTCGTTATGGGATACGCAGTATTTT.

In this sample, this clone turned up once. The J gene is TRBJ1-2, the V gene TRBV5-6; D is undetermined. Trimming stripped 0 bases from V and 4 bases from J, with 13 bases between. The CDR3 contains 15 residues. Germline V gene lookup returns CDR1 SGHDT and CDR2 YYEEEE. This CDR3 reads CASSLGSGRSYGYTF. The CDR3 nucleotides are TGTGCCAGCAGCTTGGGTTCAGGCAGGTCCTATGGCTACACCTTC.

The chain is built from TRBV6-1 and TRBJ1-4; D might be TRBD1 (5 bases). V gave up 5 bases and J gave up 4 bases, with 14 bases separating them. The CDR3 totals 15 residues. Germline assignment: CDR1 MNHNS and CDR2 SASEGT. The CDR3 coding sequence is TGTGCCAGCAGTCCCCTGGGGGGTCTTAATGAAAAACTGTTTTTT. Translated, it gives CASSPLGGLNEKLFF.

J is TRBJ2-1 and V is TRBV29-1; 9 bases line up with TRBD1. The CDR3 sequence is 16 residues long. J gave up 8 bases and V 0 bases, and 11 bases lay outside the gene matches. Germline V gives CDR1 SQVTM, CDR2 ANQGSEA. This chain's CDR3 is CSVEDPDRGWKDEQFF. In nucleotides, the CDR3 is TGCAGCGTTGAAGACCCGGACAGGGGATGGAAAGATGAGCAGTTCTTC.

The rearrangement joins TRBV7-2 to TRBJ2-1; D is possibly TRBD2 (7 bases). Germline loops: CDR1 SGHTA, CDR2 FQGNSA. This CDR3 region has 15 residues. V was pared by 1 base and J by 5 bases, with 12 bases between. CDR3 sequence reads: CASSLGGGAHNEQFF. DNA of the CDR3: TGTGCCAGCAGCTTAGGTGGGGGGGCCCACAATGAGCAGTTCTTC.

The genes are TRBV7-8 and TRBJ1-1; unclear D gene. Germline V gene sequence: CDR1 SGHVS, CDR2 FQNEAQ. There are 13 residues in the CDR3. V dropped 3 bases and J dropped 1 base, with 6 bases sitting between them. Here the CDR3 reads CASSLIGNTEAFF. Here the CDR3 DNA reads TGTGCCAGCAGCTTGATCGGGAACACTGAAGCTTTCTTT.

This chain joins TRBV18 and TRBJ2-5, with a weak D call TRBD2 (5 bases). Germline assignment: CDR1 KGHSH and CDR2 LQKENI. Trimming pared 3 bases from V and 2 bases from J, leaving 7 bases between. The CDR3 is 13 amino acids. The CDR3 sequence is CASSPRVQETQYF. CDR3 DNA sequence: TGTGCCAGCTCACCGAGGGTACAAGAGACCCAGTACTTC. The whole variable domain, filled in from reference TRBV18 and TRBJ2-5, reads NAGVMQNPRHLVRRRGQEARLRCSPMKGHSHVYWYRQLPEEGLKFMVYLQKENIIDESGMPKERFSAEFPKEGPSILRIQQVVRGDSAAYFCASSPRVQETQYFGPGTRLLVL.

The CDR3, as DNA: TGTGCCAGCAGCCCCCCGGGACTAGAAGGCAATGAGCAGTTCTTC. Amino acids: CASSPPGLEGNEQFF. J is TRBJ2-1 and V is TRBV7-9; 8 nucleotides align to TRBD2. J gave up 6 bases and V 5 bases, and 9 bases lay outside the gene matches. Germline CDR1 and CDR2: SEHNR and FQNEAQ (reference sequence). CDR3 length: 15 amino acids.

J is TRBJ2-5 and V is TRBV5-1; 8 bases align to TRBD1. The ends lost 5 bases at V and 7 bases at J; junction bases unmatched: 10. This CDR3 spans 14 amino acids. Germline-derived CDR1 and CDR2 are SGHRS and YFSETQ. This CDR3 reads CASRRDRGEGTQYF. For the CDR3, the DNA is TGCGCCAGCAGACGAGACAGGGGAGAAGGGACCCAGTACTTC.

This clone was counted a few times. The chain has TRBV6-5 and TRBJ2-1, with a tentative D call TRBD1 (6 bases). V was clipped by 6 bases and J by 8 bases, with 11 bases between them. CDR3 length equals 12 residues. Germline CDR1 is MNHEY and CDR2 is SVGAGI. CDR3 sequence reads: CASSLRGYEQFF. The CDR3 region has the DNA TGTGCCAGCAGCCTCAGGGGTTATGAGCAGTTCTTC.

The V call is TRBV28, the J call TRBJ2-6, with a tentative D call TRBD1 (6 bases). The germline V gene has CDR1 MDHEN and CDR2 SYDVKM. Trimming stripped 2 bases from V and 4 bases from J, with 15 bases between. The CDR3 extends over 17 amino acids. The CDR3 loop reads CASSLRVGGPGANVLTF. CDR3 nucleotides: TGTGCCAGCAGTTTAAGGGTAGGGGGTCCCGGGGCCAACGTCCTGACTTTC.

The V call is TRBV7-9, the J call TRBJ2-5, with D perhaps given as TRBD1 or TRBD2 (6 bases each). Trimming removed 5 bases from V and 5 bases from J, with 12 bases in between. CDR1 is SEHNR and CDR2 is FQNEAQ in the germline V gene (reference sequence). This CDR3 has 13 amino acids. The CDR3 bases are TGTGCCAGCAGCCGGGGGCTCGCGGAGACCCAGTACTTC. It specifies CASSRGLAETQYF. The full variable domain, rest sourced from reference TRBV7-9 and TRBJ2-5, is DTGVSQNPRHKITKRGQNVTFRCDPISEHNRLYWYRQTLGQGPEFLTYFQNEAQLEKSRLLSDRFSAERPKGSFSTLEIQRTEQGDSAMYLCASSRGLAETQYFGPGTRLLVL.

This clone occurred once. CDR3 region: CASSFYRGLNTEAFF. CDR3 in DNA: TGTGCCAGCAGCTTTTACCGGGGACTGAACACTGAAGCTTTCTTT. J is TRBJ1-1 and V is TRBV5-8, with a weak D call TRBD1 (5 bases). The CDR3 extends over 15 amino acids. V shed 2 bases and J shed 0 bases, with 11 bases lying between them. Germline V CDR1 and CDR2: SGHTS, YDEGEE.

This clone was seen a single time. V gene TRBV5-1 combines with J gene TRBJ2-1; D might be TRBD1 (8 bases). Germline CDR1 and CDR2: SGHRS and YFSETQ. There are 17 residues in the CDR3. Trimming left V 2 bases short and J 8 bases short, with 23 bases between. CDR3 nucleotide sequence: TGCGCCAGCAGCTTCATCTCGGCCGGACAGGGAGGGCATGAGCAGTTCTTC. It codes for CASSFISAGQGGHEQFF.